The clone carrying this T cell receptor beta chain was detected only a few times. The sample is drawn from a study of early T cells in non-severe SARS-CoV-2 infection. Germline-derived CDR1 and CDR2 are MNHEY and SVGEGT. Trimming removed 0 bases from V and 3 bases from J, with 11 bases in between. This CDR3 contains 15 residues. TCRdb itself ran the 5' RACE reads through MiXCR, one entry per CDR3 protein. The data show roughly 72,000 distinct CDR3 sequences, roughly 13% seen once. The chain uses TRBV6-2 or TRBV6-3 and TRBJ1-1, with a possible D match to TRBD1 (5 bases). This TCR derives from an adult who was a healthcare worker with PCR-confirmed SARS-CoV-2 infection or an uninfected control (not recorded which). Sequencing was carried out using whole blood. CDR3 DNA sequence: TGTGCCAGCAGTTACTCGACGGGGGGTGACACTGAAGCTTTCTTT. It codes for CASSYSTGGDTEAFF.